The 5 T cell receptor beta chains below all came from one sample that was sequenced in a study of beta chain features in type 1 diabetes. Their recognized antigens are unknown. The study, taken as a whole, reports: In all four CD4+ subsets, TCRB CDR3 length was significantly, moderately reduced in type 1 diabetes.

The study reverse transcribed the entire isolated RNA, so it sequenced expressed TCRB transcripts. Sequenced by immunoSEQ multiplex PCR; TCRdb stores in-frame clones only, minus some. The profile shows about 660,000 clones, roughly 13% of them singletons. The sequenced material came from naive CD4+ T cells from blood. Every receptor here comes from a man younger than 35 with type 1 diabetes.

The chain is built from TRBV28 and TRBJ2-1; D may be TRBD2 (5 bases). Trimming removed 7 bases at V and 8 bases at J, with 12 bases between. This CDR3 region has 12 residues. Germline V gene sequence: CDR1 MDHEN, CDR2 SYDVKM. The CDR3 bases are TGTGCCAGCACCTCTAGCCAGGATGAGCAGTTCTTC. Residues: CASTSSQDEQFF.

The gene calls are TRBV5-1 and TRBJ2-5, with a possible D match to TRBD1 (5 bases). CDR3 length equals 14 residues. Germline V gene sequence: CDR1 SGHRS, CDR2 YFSETQ. The V end was cut by 4 bases, the J end by 4 bases, with 14 bases between. DNA for the CDR3: TGCGCCAGCAGCACCGGACATGATGGAGAGACCCAGTACTTC. It is translated as CASSTGHDGETQYF.

The chain uses TRBV10-3 and TRBJ2-3; no clear D. This CDR3 is built from 12 residues. Trimming cost V 9 bases and J 2 bases, with 9 bases left between them. Germline V gene lookup returns CDR1 ENHRY and CDR2 SYGVKD. CDR3 in amino acids: CAIRATTDTQYF. DNA of the CDR3: TGTGCCATTAGAGCCACCACAGATACGCAGTATTTT.

V is TRBV28 and J is TRBJ1-3; 7 bases fit TRBD1. V was clipped by 9 bases and J by 1 base; unmatched bases: 9. CDR1 and CDR2 (germline): MDHEN, SYDVKM. This CDR3 has 15 amino acids. The CDR3 protein is CASRDSAKSGNTIYF. CDR3 coding DNA: TGTGCCAGTCGGGACAGCGCGAAATCTGGAAACACCATATATTTT.

This rearrangement joins TRBV9 to TRBJ2-7; D remains unclear. CDR1 is SGDLS and CDR2 is YYNGEE in the germline V gene. The CDR3 covers 14 residues. Trimming pared 4 bases from V and 2 bases from J, leaving 13 bases between. The CDR3 reads CASSTDWNTYEQYF. The DNA for the CDR3 is TGTGCCAGCAGCACCGATTGGAATACCTACGAGCAGTACTTC.